This T cell receptor (beta chain) was obtained from a study of T cell changes during pregnancy in multiple sclerosis. The assay was immunoSEQ multiplex PCR, and TCRdb's table has in-frame clones only and misses some. The sample has fewer than 55,000 clones; over 85% are singletons. This CDR3 comprises 14 residues. The germline CDR1 and CDR2 sequences are SGDLS and YYNGEE. Between the trimmed V and J ends, which lost 0 bases and 4 bases, there was a span of 10 bases. This TCR was recovered from a female donor with multiple sclerosis, enrolled in a pregnancy study. The source material was peripheral blood, sampled in the first trimester of pregnancy. V gene TRBV9 combines with J gene TRBJ1-1; D not resolved. The CDR3 protein is CASSVGRWATEAFF. DNA of the CDR3: TGTGCCAGCAGCGTAGGTAGGTGGGCCACTGAAGCTTTCTTT.